This T cell receptor (beta chain) stems from a study of OX40 agonist ivuxolimab in advanced cancers. The wider study: Enrolled patients in dose escalation had cancers that were hepatocellular carcinoma, melanoma, renal cell or head and neck cancer.

The protocol was immunoSEQ multiplex PCR, while the TCRdb copy is restricted to in-frame clones and leaves out a portion. The table includes some 64,000 clones, roughly 92% detected once. This specimen consisted of CD4+ or CD8+ T cells sorted from blood, obtained in a trial of the OX40 agonist ivuxolimab. The TCR was taken from an adult with an advanced solid tumor such as melanoma, head and neck, liver or kidney cancer.

CDR3 nucleotides: TGTGCCAGCAGCTTGATACGCACCTACAATGAGCAGTTCTTC. Translating gives CASSLIRTYNEQFF. The genes are TRBV5-6 and TRBJ2-1, with D unclear. V lost 1 base to trimming and J lost 2 bases, with 7 bases between them. CDR1 is SGHDT, CDR2 YYEEEE, per germline. The CDR3 consists of 14 residues.